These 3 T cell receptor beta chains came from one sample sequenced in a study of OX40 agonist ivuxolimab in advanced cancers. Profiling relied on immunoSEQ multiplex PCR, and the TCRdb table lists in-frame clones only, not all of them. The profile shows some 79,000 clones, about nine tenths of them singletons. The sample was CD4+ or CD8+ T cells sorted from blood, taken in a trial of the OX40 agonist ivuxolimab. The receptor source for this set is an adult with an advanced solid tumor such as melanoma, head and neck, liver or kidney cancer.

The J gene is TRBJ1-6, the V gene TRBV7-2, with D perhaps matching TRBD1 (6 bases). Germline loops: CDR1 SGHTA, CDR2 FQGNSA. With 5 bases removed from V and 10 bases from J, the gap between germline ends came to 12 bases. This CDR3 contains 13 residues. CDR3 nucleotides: TGTGCCAGCAGCATCAGAGGGGGATCACCCCTCCACTTT. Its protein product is CASSIRGGSPLHF.

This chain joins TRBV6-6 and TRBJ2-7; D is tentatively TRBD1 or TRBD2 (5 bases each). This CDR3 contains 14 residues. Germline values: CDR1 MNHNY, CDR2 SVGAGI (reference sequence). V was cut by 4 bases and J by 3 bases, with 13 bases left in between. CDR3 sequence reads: CASSSPRDGYEQYF. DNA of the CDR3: TGTGCCAGCAGTTCCCCCCGGGACGGCTACGAGCAGTACTTC.

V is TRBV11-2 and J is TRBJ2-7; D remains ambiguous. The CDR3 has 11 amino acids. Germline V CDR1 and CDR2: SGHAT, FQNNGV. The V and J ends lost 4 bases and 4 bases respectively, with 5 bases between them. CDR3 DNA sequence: TGTGCCAGCAGCTACGGGTACGAGCAGTACTTC. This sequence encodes CASSYGYEQYF.